The 7 T cell receptor beta chains below were found in one sample sequenced in a study of blood T cell repertoires in COVID-19. Produced via immunoSEQ multiplex PCR; TCRdb's table is partial and in-frame only. The sample has 95,000 to 150,000 clones; 60% to 85% are singletons. Specimen: peripheral blood. These receptors were obtained from a man aged 65 to 79 with acute or convalescent COVID-19.

With respect to this clone: Other nucleotide sequences in the sample specify the same CDR3. The chain combines TRBV5-1 with TRBJ1-1; D remains ambiguous. The CDR3 consists of 13 residues. Trimming stripped 0 bases from V and 1 base from J, with 4 bases between. The V gene's germline CDR1 is SGHRS and CDR2 YFSETQ. CDR3 sequence reads: CASSLDTNTEAFF. In nucleotides, the CDR3 is TGCGCCAGCAGCTTGGACACGAACACTGAAGCTTTCTTT.

This clone has more than one count but fewer than ten. This chain uses TRBV12-3 or TRBV12-4 with TRBJ1-5, with a possible D match to TRBD1 (5 bases). The CDR3 contains 13 residues. Trimming took 6 bases from V and 11 from J, leaving 17 bases between them. The CDR3 nucleotides are TGTGCCAGCAGCCCAGGGCATGGTGGGACCCAGCATTTT. The encoded protein is CASSPGHGGTQHF.

The chain employs TRBV7-6 and TRBJ2-7, with a weak D call TRBD1 (6 bases). The V gene lost 1 base and the J gene lost 0 bases, with 7 bases spanning the gap. Germline V lookup: CDR1 SGHVS, CDR2 FNYEAQ. The CDR3 totals 14 residues. The CDR3 here is CASSLVRGSYEQYF. CDR3 in DNA: TGTGCCAGCAGCTTAGTCAGGGGCTCCTACGAGCAGTACTTC.

This rearrangement joins TRBV18 to TRBJ1-2; 7 bases fit TRBD1. J gave up 4 bases and V 3 bases, and 5 bases lay outside the gene matches. The germline V gene encodes CDR1 KGHSH and CDR2 LQKENI. The CDR3 extends over 14 amino acids. The CDR3 DNA follows: TGTGCCAGCTCACCTTTGACAGGGACCTATGGCTACACCTTC. Residues: CASSPLTGTYGYTF.

Only a few counts were recorded for this clone. The rearrangement joins TRBV5-1 to TRBJ1-6; D is unclear. The CDR3 runs 14 residues. The germline V gene has CDR1 SGHRS and CDR2 YFSETQ. V lost 3 bases, J lost 13 bases, and 17 bases lay in between. The CDR3 DNA is TGCGCCAGCAGCTCCCCAGGTCACTTTTGGCCCCTCCACTTT. Translation: CASSSPGHFWPLHF. The whole variable domain, filled in from reference TRBV5-1 and TRBJ1-6, reads KAGVTQTPRYLIKTRGQQVTLSCSPISGHRSVSWYQQTPGQGLQFLFEYFSETQRNKGNFPGRFSGRQFSNSRSEMNVSTLELGDSALYLCASSSPGHFWPLHFGNGTRLTVT.

The genes are TRBV5-6 and TRBJ1-1; the D is unclear. CDR3 length: 15 amino acids. Per the germline V gene, CDR1 is SGHDT and CDR2 is YYEEEE. Between the trimmed V and J ends, which lost 0 bases and 1 base, there was a span of 10 bases. CDR3 in DNA: TGTGCCAGCAGCTTGGTAGGAGAATGGAACACTGAAGCTTTCTTT. It yields the protein CASSLVGEWNTEAFF.

The rearrangement joins TRBV5-1 to TRBJ2-3; possibly TRBD2 for D (5 bases). This CDR3 is built from 16 residues. With 0 bases removed from V and 4 bases from J, the gap between germline ends came to 15 bases. Germline V gene lookup returns CDR1 SGHRS and CDR2 YFSETQ. CDR3 DNA: TGCGCCAGCAGCTTGGATTTGAGTGCGGGCTCAGATACGCAGTATTTT. It codes for CASSLDLSAGSDTQYF.